This TCR beta chain was recorded in a study of long-term antiretroviral therapy in people with HIV. About the study: There is a gap of about a decade between the earliest samples and the later 2015 immediate-ART recommendation.

Trimming stripped 5 bases from V and 2 bases from J, with 13 bases between. This CDR3 spans 15 amino acids. In germline, CDR1 is SGHRS, CDR2 YFSETQ. Researchers ran immunoSEQ v3.0 at survey level. Clones were sequenced by immunoSEQ multiplex PCR, and TCRdb holds only the in-frame ones, with some missing. Counted here are some 21,000 clones, about four fifths occurring once; the ten biggest clones make up around 6%. The V gene is TRBV5-1, the J gene TRBJ1-4; a weak D match, TRBD1 (6 bases). This TCR derives from a woman in her twenties or thirties with HIV. Sequenced material: unsorted PBMCs, taken 0.2 years after starting antiretroviral therapy. CDR3 nucleotides: TGCGCCAGCAGGACAGGTCTAGCGACTAATGAAAAACTGTTTTTT. This translates into CASRTGLATNEKLFF.